A single sample gave rise to the 25 T cell receptor beta chains below, sequenced in a study of response to subunit inactivated influenza vaccine. TCRdb re-called the RT-PCR reads through MiXCR, storing one row per CDR3 protein. The sample gives 170,000 or so distinct CDR3 sequences, roughly a tenth of which show up once; about a third is in the top ten. The material was CD8+ T cells sorted from PBMCs, obtained less than 30 months after vaccination. These receptors came from a man in his fifties or sixties who received an inactivated influenza vaccine.

The chain is built from TRBV4-1 and TRBJ2-1; D remains unclear. Trimming left V 7 bases short and J 0 bases short, with 13 bases between. CDR1 is MGHRA and CDR2 is YSYEKL in the germline V gene. CDR3 length: 15 amino acids. DNA of the CDR3: TGCGCCAGCAAACCTATCGCCAGCTCCTACAATGAGCAGTTCTTC. This translates into CASKPIASSYNEQFF.

A few counts support this clonotype. The V gene is TRBV7-9, the J gene TRBJ2-1, with D uncertain. Trimming removed 5 bases at V and 0 bases at J, with 14 bases between. CDR3 size: 16 residues. Germline V gene lookup returns CDR1 SEHNR and CDR2 FQNEAQ (reference sequence). The CDR3 reads CASSGYRTDSYNEQFF. CDR3 DNA: TGTGCCAGCAGCGGGTATCGGACGGACTCCTACAATGAGCAGTTCTTC.

V gene TRBV4-3 combines with J gene TRBJ2-7, with 8 bases that match TRBD1. The germline gives CDR1 LGHNA, CDR2 YSLEER. V shed 0 bases, J shed 2 bases, and the junction held 9 bases outside the gene matches. CDR3 size: 17 residues. The CDR3 region is CASSQERFGQGTYEQYF. The CDR3 DNA is TGCGCCAGCAGCCAAGAAAGGTTCGGACAGGGAACCTACGAGCAGTACTTC.

This clonotype was detected a few times. V and J are TRBV7-2 and TRBJ2-6, with 7 bases fitting TRBD1. Germline V gene lookup returns CDR1 SGHTA and CDR2 FQGNSA. This CDR3 has 17 residues. Losses at the gene ends were 3 bases for V and 2 bases for J; bases not matched to a gene: 7. The CDR3 coding sequence is TGTGCCAGCAGCTTCGACAGGGTAATTACTGGGGCCAACGTCCTGACTTTC. Its translation is CASSFDRVITGANVLTF.

This clonotype was seen a few times. The chain uses TRBV20-1 and TRBJ2-5; possible D gene TRBD2, 5 bases. Germline loops: CDR1 DFQATT, CDR2 SNEGSKA (reference sequence). The ends were cut back, 4 bases at V and 0 bases at J, with 9 bases in the middle. The CDR3 runs 13 residues. In nucleotides, the CDR3 is TGCAGTGCTATGGACTGGCACCAAGAGACCCAGTACTTC. Protein: CSAMDWHQETQYF.

This chain uses TRBV2 with TRBJ1-5; 8 bases match TRBD1. After removal of 3 bases from V and 6 bases from J, the junction contained 4 bases not matched to a gene. The CDR3 contains 14 residues. Per the germline V gene, CDR1 is SNHLY and CDR2 is FYNNEI. The CDR3 DNA follows: TGTGCCAGCAGTGACGGACAGGGCGGTCAGCCCCAGCATTTT. It yields the protein CASSDGQGGQPQHF.

At least ten counts were recorded for this clonotype. The chain is built from TRBV12-3 or TRBV12-4 and TRBJ1-1, with 7 bases aligning to TRBD1. Trimming at V came to 5 bases and at J to 4 bases, leaving 10 bases not matched to a gene. The CDR3 extends over 15 amino acids. CDR3 bases: TGTGCCAGCAGTGCGACAGGGTTCGGGGGCACTGAAGCTTTCTTT. Protein: CASSATGFGGTEAFF.

This clonotype has a handful of counts. The chain uses TRBV29-1 and TRBJ2-7; D not resolved. The CDR3 runs 11 residues. Trimming took 7 bases from V and 3 from J, leaving 10 bases between them. Germline V CDR1 and CDR2: SQVTM, ANQGSEA. CDR3 bases: TGCAGCGCCCTGGTCGTCTACGAGCAGTACTTC. This encodes CSALVVYEQYF.

This clonotype has more than one count but fewer than ten. The chain is built from TRBV7-8 and TRBJ2-7; unclear D gene. The V gene lost 1 base and the J gene lost 4 bases, with 11 bases spanning the gap. The CDR3 totals 14 residues. Germline-derived CDR1 and CDR2 are SGHVS and FQNEAQ. The CDR3 is CASSLEFGKYEQYF. The DNA of the CDR3 is TGTGCCAGCAGCTTAGAGTTCGGCAAATACGAGCAGTACTTC.

This clonotype has ten or more counts. The chain carries TRBV25-1 and TRBJ2-7, with unresolved D. CDR1 MGHDK and CDR2 SYGVNS come from the germline V gene. CDR3 length: 13 amino acids. V dropped 7 bases and J dropped 2 bases, with 12 bases sitting between them. The DNA of the CDR3 is TGTGCCAGCACCTCGGGTACAGCCTACGAGCAGTACTTC. Translated, it gives CASTSGTAYEQYF.

This clonotype was seen more than once but under ten times. The chain links TRBV6-5 to TRBJ2-1; D is ambiguous. The CDR3 has 12 amino acids. Between the trimmed V and J ends, which lost 6 bases and 3 bases, there was a span of 6 bases. Germline values: CDR1 MNHEY, CDR2 SVGAGI. As DNA, the CDR3 is TGTGCCAGCAGGAAAGGCTACAATGAGCAGTTCTTC. It codes for CASRKGYNEQFF.

The chain is built from TRBV9 and TRBJ2-1; the D is unclear. Trimming stripped 0 bases from V and 6 bases from J, with 10 bases between. This CDR3 comprises 14 residues. CDR1 and CDR2 from the germline V gene are SGDLS and YYNGEE. This CDR3 reads CASSVGVAFNEQFF. The CDR3 DNA is TGTGCCAGCAGCGTAGGAGTTGCGTTCAATGAGCAGTTCTTC.

This clonotype was detected a few times. The J gene is TRBJ1-2, the V gene TRBV5-1; D is undetermined. The germline V and J ends were trimmed by 0 bases and 5 bases, with 8 bases remaining between them. There are 13 residues in the CDR3. Per germline, CDR1 SGHRS and CDR2 YFSETQ. DNA for the CDR3: TGCGCCAGCAGCTTGGCCGGATCTTATGGCTACACCTTC. This sequence encodes CASSLAGSYGYTF. The entire variable domain, with the rest obtained from reference TRBV5-1 and TRBJ1-2, is as follows: KAGVTQTPRYLIKTRGQQVTLSCSPISGHRSVSWYQQTPGQGLQFLFEYFSETQRNKGNFPGRFSGRQFSNSRSEMNVSTLELGDSALYLCASSLAGSYGYTFGSGTRLTVV.

This clonotype was counted ten times or more. V gene TRBV12-3 or TRBV12-4 combines with J gene TRBJ2-7, with D possibly being TRBD1 or TRBD2 (6 bases each). V was pared by 0 bases and J by 3 bases, with 9 bases between. The CDR3 spans 14 residues. Here the CDR3 reads CASSLAGGFYEQYF. The CDR3, as DNA: TGTGCCAGCAGTTTAGCGGGGGGCTTCTACGAGCAGTACTTC.

This chain connects TRBV11-2 to TRBJ2-1; D is unclear. Germline CDR1 reads SGHAT; CDR2 reads FQNNGV. V lost 4 bases and J 0 bases, leaving 13 bases between the germline ends. There are 16 residues in the CDR3. The CDR3 nucleotides are TGTGCCAGCAGCTCGAAGACCTCGAGCTCCTACAATGAGCAGTTCTTC. It is translated as CASSSKTSSSYNEQFF.

The chain joins TRBV19 to TRBJ2-1, with 10 bases that match TRBD1. With V trimmed by 4 bases and J by 7 bases, 4 bases remained unmatched. Looked up from germline, CDR1 is LNHDA and CDR2 is SQIVND (reference sequence). The CDR3 totals 14 residues. In DNA, the CDR3 is TGTGCCAGTAGTACGACAGGGGGCCTAAATGAGCAGTTCTTC. This sequence encodes CASSTTGGLNEQFF.

This clonotype turned up a few times. V is TRBV6-1 and J is TRBJ2-5; TRBD1 matches at 7 bases. The CDR3 has 14 residues. In germline, CDR1 is MNHNS, CDR2 SASEGT. Unmatched junction bases numbered 3, after V lost 3 bases and J lost 2 bases. DNA of the CDR3: TGTGCCAGCAGTGACCGGGACAGACAAGAGACCCAGTACTTC. This sequence encodes CASSDRDRQETQYF.

In its sample, this clonotype was seen a few times. The chain has TRBV28 and TRBJ2-5; perhaps D is TRBD1 or TRBD2 (5 bases each). The germline CDR1 and CDR2 sequences are MDHEN and SYDVKM. CDR3 length equals 14 residues. Trimming shortened V by 6 bases and J by 1 base, and 12 bases separated the two germline ends. Here the CDR3 reads CASSLGASQETQYF. The CDR3 coding sequence is TGTGCCAGCAGCCTCGGGGCCAGCCAAGAGACCCAGTACTTC.

The chain has TRBV5-6 and TRBJ1-3, with TRBD1 as a possible D gene (5 bases). The CDR3 covers 14 residues. The V and J ends lost 2 bases and 4 bases respectively, with 10 bases between them. Germline values: CDR1 SGHDT, CDR2 YYEEEE. CDR3 coding DNA: TGTGCCAGCAGCTTTGGGACCTCGGGAAACACCATATATTTT. Its protein is CASSFGTSGNTIYF.

The gene calls are TRBV4-1 and TRBJ2-7; D gene uncertain. CDR3 length: 14 amino acids. Trimming stripped 0 bases from V and 2 bases from J, with 8 bases between. Germline V gene sequence: CDR1 MGHRA, CDR2 YSYEKL. The CDR3 loop reads CASSQDVGTYEQYF. CDR3 nucleotides: TGCGCCAGCAGCCAAGACGTAGGGACCTACGAGCAGTACTTC.

This chain links TRBV2 with TRBJ2-2; a weak D match, TRBD1 (6 bases). V was trimmed by 6 bases and J by 7 bases, leaving 21 bases between them. The CDR3 runs 16 residues. Germline V CDR1 and CDR2: SNHLY, FYNNEI. The CDR3 protein is CASRQGSLGAGGELFF. The CDR3 region has the DNA TGTGCCAGCAGACAGGGTAGCCTCGGGGCCGGCGGGGAGCTGTTTTTT.

The V and J genes are TRBV4-3 and TRBJ1-3; possibly TRBD1 for D (6 bases). Germline CDR1 is LGHNA and CDR2 is YSLEER. The CDR3 has 18 residues. V was clipped by 0 bases and J by 4 bases, with 19 bases between them. CDR3: CASSQESHSRDIGNTIYF. The DNA for the CDR3 is TGCGCCAGCAGCCAAGAATCTCACAGCCGGGACATAGGAAACACCATATATTTT.

The chain employs TRBV20-1 and TRBJ2-4; tentative D call: TRBD1 (5 bases). CDR3 size: 12 residues. Germline CDR1 is DFQATT and CDR2 is SNEGSKA (reference sequence). V lost 4 bases and J 2 bases, leaving 6 bases between the germline ends. The CDR3 spells CSATGSKNIQYF. The DNA of the CDR3 is TGCAGTGCTACAGGGTCCAAAAACATTCAGTACTTC.

The sample holds a few counts of this clonotype. The chain joins TRBV27 to TRBJ1-4; D is unresolved. The V gene lost 1 base and the J gene lost 0 bases, with 3 bases spanning the gap. The CDR3 runs 14 residues. Germline V gives CDR1 MNHEY, CDR2 SMNVEV (reference sequence). The DNA for the CDR3 is TGTGCCAGCAGTTTATATTCAACTAATGAAAAACTGTTTTTT. Amino acid sequence: CASSLYSTNEKLFF.

This clonotype occurred many times. This chain joins TRBV27 and TRBJ2-1; D perhaps matches TRBD2 (6 bases). Trimming stripped 1 base from V and 7 bases from J, with 14 bases between. CDR3 size: 15 residues. Germline CDR1 is MNHEY and CDR2 is SMNVEV (reference sequence). The CDR3 here is CASSLLSVGGNEQFF. In nucleotides, the CDR3 is TGTGCCAGCAGTTTATTATCGGTGGGGGGAAATGAGCAGTTCTTC.